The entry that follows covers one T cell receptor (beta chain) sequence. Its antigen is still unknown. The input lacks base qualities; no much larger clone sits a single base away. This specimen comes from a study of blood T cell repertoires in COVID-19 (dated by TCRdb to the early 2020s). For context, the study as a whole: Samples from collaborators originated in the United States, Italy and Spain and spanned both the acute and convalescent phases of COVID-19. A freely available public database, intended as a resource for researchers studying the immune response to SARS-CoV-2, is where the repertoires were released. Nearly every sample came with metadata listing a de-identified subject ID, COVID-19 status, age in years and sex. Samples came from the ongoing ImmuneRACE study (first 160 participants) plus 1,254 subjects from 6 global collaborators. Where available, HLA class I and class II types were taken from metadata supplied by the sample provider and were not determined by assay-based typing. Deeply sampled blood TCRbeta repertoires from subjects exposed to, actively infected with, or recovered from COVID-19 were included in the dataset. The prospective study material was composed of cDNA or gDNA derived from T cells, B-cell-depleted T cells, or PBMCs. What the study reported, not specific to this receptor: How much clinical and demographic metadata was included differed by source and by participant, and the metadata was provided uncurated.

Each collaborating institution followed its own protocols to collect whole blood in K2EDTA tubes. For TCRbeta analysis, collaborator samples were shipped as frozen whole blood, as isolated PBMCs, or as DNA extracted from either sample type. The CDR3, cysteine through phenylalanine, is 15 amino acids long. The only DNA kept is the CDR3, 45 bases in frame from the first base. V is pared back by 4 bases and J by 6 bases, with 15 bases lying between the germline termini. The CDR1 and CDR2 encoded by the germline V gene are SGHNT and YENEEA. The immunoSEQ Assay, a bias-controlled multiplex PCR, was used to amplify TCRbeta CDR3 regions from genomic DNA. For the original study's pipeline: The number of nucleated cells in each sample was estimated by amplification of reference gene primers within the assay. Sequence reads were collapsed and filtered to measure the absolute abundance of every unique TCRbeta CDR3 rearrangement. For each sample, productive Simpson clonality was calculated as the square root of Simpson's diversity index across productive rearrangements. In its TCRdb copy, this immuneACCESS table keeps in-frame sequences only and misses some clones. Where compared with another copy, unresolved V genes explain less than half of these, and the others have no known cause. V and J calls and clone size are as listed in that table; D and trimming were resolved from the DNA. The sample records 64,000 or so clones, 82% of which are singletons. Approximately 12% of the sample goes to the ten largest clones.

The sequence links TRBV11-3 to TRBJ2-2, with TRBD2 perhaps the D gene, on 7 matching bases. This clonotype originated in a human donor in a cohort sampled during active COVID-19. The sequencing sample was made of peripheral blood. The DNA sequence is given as TGTGCCAGCAGCTCCGGGGAGGGGGTAGCCGGGGAGCTGTTTTTT. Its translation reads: CASSSGEGVAGELFF.